This TCR beta chain derives from a study of T cell responses to AZD1222 COVID-19 vaccine. Libraries were prepared by immunoSEQ multiplex PCR; TCRdb keeps only in-frame clonotypes and omits some of them. The sample includes over 100,000 clones, about nine tenths of them seen just once. Comments on this clone: What it binds is unknown.

The ends lost 5 bases at V and 12 bases at J; junction bases unmatched: 11. This CDR3 contains 13 residues. Germline V gene sequence: CDR1 SGHAT, CDR2 FQDESV (reference sequence). The study, taken as a whole, reports: An increase in Spike-specific TCR breadth and depth was observed after two AZD1222 doses. Mapped onto spike, vaccine-associated CD4 TCRs spanned it and were dominant at 160-218 and 743-854.

This TCR came from an adult in good health. This chain uses TRBV11-1 with TRBJ1-2, with TRBD1 matching over 8 bases. The source was peripheral blood, collected on day 0 of AZD1222 vaccination. The CDR3 loop reads CASSIDRGSGNTF. DNA for the CDR3: TGTGCCAGCAGCATTGACAGGGGTTCCGGAAACACCTTC.